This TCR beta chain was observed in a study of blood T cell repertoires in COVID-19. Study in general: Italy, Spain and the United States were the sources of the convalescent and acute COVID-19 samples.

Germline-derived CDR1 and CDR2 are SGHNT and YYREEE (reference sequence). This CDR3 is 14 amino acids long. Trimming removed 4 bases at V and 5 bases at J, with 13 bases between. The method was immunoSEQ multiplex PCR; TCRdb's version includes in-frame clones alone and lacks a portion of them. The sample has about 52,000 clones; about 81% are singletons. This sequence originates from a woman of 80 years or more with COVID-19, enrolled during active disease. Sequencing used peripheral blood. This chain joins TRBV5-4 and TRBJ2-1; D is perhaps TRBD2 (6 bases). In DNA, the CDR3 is TGTGCCAGCAGCCGAGCGGGCCGCAACAATGAGCAGTTCTTC. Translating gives CASSRAGRNNEQFF.